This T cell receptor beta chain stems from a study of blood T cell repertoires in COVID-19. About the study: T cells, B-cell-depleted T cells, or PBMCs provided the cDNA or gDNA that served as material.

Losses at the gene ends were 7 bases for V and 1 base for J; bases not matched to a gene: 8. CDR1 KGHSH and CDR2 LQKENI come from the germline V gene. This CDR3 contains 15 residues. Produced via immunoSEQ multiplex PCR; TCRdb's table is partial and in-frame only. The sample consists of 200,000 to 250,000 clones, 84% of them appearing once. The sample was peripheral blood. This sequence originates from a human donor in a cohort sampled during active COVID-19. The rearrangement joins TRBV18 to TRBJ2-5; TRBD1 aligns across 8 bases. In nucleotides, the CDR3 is TGTGCCAGCTTACCCCAGGGGGCCCTCCAAGAGACCCAGTACTTC. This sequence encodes CASLPQGALQETQYF.